These 23 T cell receptor beta chains were all obtained from the same sample, sequenced in a study of cytomegalovirus exposure and HLA in healthy donors. Vbeta (60) and Jbeta (13) primers were used in the PCR. TCRdb's table, derived via immunoSEQ multiplex PCR, lists solely in-frame clones and lacks some. This sample has under 200,000 clones; 80% to 90% occur once, and the top ten carry almost 2%. Sequenced input: PBMCs. The source is a young woman in good health and CMV-seronegative.

The chain is built from TRBV19 and TRBJ1-4; D is uncertain. This CDR3 spans 15 amino acids. CDR1 is LNHDA and CDR2 is SQIVND in the germline V gene (reference sequence). The V end was cut by 1 base, the J end by 0 bases, with 6 bases between. In DNA, the CDR3 is TGTGCCAGTAGTATAGGGCCCGCAACTAATGAAAAACTGTTTTTT. It translates to CASSIGPATNEKLFF. Full variable domain (missing parts from reference TRBV19 and TRBJ1-4): DGGITQSPKYLFRKEGQNVTLSCEQNLNHDAMYWYRQDPGQGLRLIYYSQIVNDFQKGDIAEGYSVSREKKESFPLTVTSAQKNPTAFYLCASSIGPATNEKLFFGSGTQLSVL.

The chain is built from TRBV6-6 and TRBJ1-2; possible D gene TRBD1, 6 bases. The CDR3 is 15 amino acids. The V and J ends lost 8 bases and 3 bases respectively, with 19 bases between them. Germline V gene sequence: CDR1 MNHNY, CDR2 SVGAGI (reference sequence). The CDR3 DNA sequence: TGTGCCAGCCACAGGGAATCAGGTTGGGACTATGGCTACACCTTC. Amino acid sequence: CASHRESGWDYGYTF.

This clone was counted between two and nine times. V is TRBV7-2 and J is TRBJ2-1, with 11 positions matching TRBD2. Losses at the gene ends were 7 bases for V and 0 bases for J; bases not matched to a gene: 11. The V gene's germline CDR1 is SGHTA and CDR2 FQGNSA. The CDR3 spans 18 residues. The CDR3 DNA follows: TGTGCCAGCACCCACGAGGTTAGCGGGAGGGGCTCCTACAATGAGCAGTTCTTC. This codes for CASTHEVSGRGSYNEQFF.

CDR3 DNA: TGTGCCAGCACCCTCCGCCAGGCCAGCTCCCATGAGCAGTTCTTC. Protein: CASTLRQASSHEQFF. The rearrangement links TRBV27 to TRBJ2-1; D not resolved. CDR1 and CDR2 (germline): MNHEY, SMNVEV (reference sequence). V lost 7 bases and J 8 bases, leaving 21 bases between the germline ends. The CDR3 runs to 15 residues.

CDR3 in amino acids: CAWRVAGGVRTEAFF. In DNA, the CDR3 is TGTGCCTGGAGGGTGGCAGGGGGAGTGAGGACTGAAGCTTTCTTT. The chain combines TRBV30 with TRBJ1-1; 7 bases align to TRBD1. The germline CDR1 and CDR2 sequences are GTSNPN and SVGIG (reference sequence). V lost 3 bases, J lost 5 bases, and 12 bases stayed unmatched. This CDR3 has 15 amino acids.

The V and J genes are TRBV28 and TRBJ1-5, with 9 bases aligning to TRBD1. This CDR3 is built from 15 residues. CDR1 is MDHEN, CDR2 SYDVKM, per germline. V was clipped by 6 bases and J by 3 bases; unmatched bases: 6. CDR3 residues: CASSLGTGFNQPQHF. The CDR3 bases are TGTGCCAGCAGCCTCGGGACAGGGTTCAATCAGCCCCAGCATTTT.

This clone was found once. The chain joins TRBV6-5 to TRBJ2-5, with D unresolved. CDR3 length: 15 amino acids. The V end lost 0 bases, the J end lost 2 bases, and 10 bases lay between the germline ends. Germline CDR1 reads MNHEY; CDR2 reads SVGAGI. The CDR3 region is CASSYSLRNQETQYF. For the CDR3, the DNA is TGTGCCAGCAGTTACTCCCTTCGTAATCAAGAGACCCAGTACTTC.

This clone was seen a single time. The chain is built from TRBV7-9 and TRBJ1-1; no reliable D call. The CDR3 is made up of 14 amino acids. V shed 1 base and J shed 2 bases, with 8 bases lying between them. Germline CDR1 is SEHNR and CDR2 is FQNEAQ (reference sequence). The DNA for the CDR3 is TGTGCCAGCAGCTTAGATGCGGGAAACACTGAAGCTTTCTTT. Translation gives CASSLDAGNTEAFF.

This clone has just one count. The genes are TRBV10-1 and TRBJ2-1; D is ambiguous. The CDR3 has 14 residues. Trimming removed 4 bases at V and 1 base at J, with 8 bases between. Per germline, CDR1 WNHNN and CDR2 SYGVQD (reference sequence). The CDR3 loop reads CASSGVSSYNEQFF. CDR3 in DNA: TGCGCCAGCAGTGGTGTGAGTTCCTACAATGAGCAGTTCTTC.

This clone was observed a handful of times. J is TRBJ2-7 and V is TRBV6-5, with 8 bases aligning to TRBD2. The CDR3 has 13 amino acids. Germline V CDR1 and CDR2: MNHEY, SVGAGI. Unmatched junction bases numbered 3, after V lost 5 bases and J lost 3 bases. The CDR3 sequence is CASSVSGIYEQYF. CDR3 in DNA: TGTGCCAGCAGTGTTAGCGGGATCTACGAGCAGTACTTC.

This sequence joins TRBV28 and TRBJ1-2; D perhaps matches TRBD1 (6 bases). The V and J ends lost 2 bases and 8 bases respectively, with 21 bases between them. Germline CDR1 reads MDHEN; CDR2 reads SYDVKM. The CDR3 consists of 16 residues. CDR3 in amino acids: CASSLNPYDRPRGYTF. The CDR3 DNA reads TGTGCCAGCAGTTTAAACCCCTACGACAGGCCGAGGGGCTACACCTTC.

This chain links TRBV5-1 with TRBJ2-2; D is unresolved. This CDR3 region has 12 residues. Trimming took off 4 bases at V and 10 bases at J, with 11 bases between the two ends. The germline V gene encodes CDR1 SGHRS and CDR2 YFSETQ. CDR3 loop: CASSDTQEELFF. CDR3 DNA sequence: TGCGCCAGCAGCGACACCCAGGAGGAGCTGTTTTTT.

V is TRBV5-1 and J is TRBJ2-7; 8 positions match TRBD2. CDR3 length equals 12 residues. Per the germline V gene, CDR1 is SGHRS and CDR2 is YFSETQ. Losses at the gene ends were 4 bases for V and 6 bases for J; bases not matched to a gene: 3. The CDR3 DNA reads as TGCGCCAGCAGCGGTAGCGGGGTCGAGCAGTACTTC. Encoded protein: CASSGSGVEQYF.

V usage is TRBV7-8 and J usage is TRBJ1-1, with 7 positions matching TRBD1. Germline CDR1 reads SGHVS; CDR2 reads FQNEAQ. This CDR3 has 13 residues. V lost 2 bases, J lost 4 bases, and 1 base stayed unmatched. The CDR3 spells CASSLTGATEAFF. CDR3 DNA sequence: TGTGCCAGCAGCTTAACAGGGGCCACTGAAGCTTTCTTT. Looking up the rest from reference TRBV7-8 and TRBJ1-1 gives the full variable domain: GAGVSQSPRYKVAKRGQDVALRCDPISGHVSLFWYQQALGQGPEFLTYFQNEAQLDKSGLPSDRFFAERPEGSVSTLKIQRTQQEDSAVYLCASSLTGATEAFFGQGTRLTVV.

This clone was found once. The chain employs TRBV4-1 and TRBJ1-2, with 9 bases identical to TRBD1. After removal of 5 bases from V and 8 bases from J, the junction contained 3 bases not matched to a gene. The CDR3 covers 12 residues. The germline V gene encodes CDR1 MGHRA and CDR2 YSYEKL. CDR3 sequence reads: CASSLTGGGYTF. As DNA, the CDR3 is TGCGCCAGCAGCTTGACAGGGGGAGGCTACACCTTC.

V usage is TRBV6-1 and J usage is TRBJ1-6, with 8 bases that match TRBD1. This CDR3 comprises 14 residues. The germline V gene has CDR1 MNHNS and CDR2 SASEGT. Losses at the gene ends were 7 bases for V and 7 bases for J; bases not matched to a gene: 6. The DNA for the CDR3 is TGTGCCAGCACGGACAGGGCGGAAAATTCACCCCTCCACTTT. Encoded protein: CASTDRAENSPLHF.

The chain has TRBV7-9 and TRBJ2-7; 10 nucleotides match TRBD2. The CDR3 is made up of 17 amino acids. CDR1 is SEHNR and CDR2 is FQNEAQ in the germline V gene (reference sequence). The V gene end was trimmed by 2 bases and the J gene end by 1 base; junction bases not matched to a gene: 8. The DNA for the CDR3 is TGTGCCAGCAGCTTATTATTAGGGACTAGCGAATCCTACGAGCAGTACTTC. Amino acid sequence: CASSLLLGTSESYEQYF. Looking up the rest from reference TRBV7-9 and TRBJ2-7 gives the full variable domain: DTGVSQNPRHKITKRGQNVTFRCDPISEHNRLYWYRQTLGQGPEFLTYFQNEAQLEKSRLLSDRFSAERPKGSFSTLEIQRTEQGDSAMYLCASSLLLGTSESYEQYFGPGTRLTVT.

The chain combines TRBV7-9 with TRBJ2-7; no clear D gene. This CDR3 has 15 residues. Germline V CDR1 and CDR2: SEHNR, FQNEAQ (reference sequence). Trimming pared 1 base from V and 4 bases from J, leaving 14 bases between. CDR3 sequence: CASSLGSRVIYEQYF. The CDR3 nucleotides read TGTGCCAGCAGCTTAGGCTCCCGGGTTATATACGAGCAGTACTTC.

This rearrangement joins TRBV5-1 to TRBJ2-1; possibly TRBD1 for D (6 bases). The germline V and J ends were trimmed by 5 bases and 1 base, with 7 bases remaining between them. This CDR3 contains 13 residues. CDR1 and CDR2 from the germline V gene are SGHRS and YFSETQ. The CDR3 reads CASRQGSYNEQFF. DNA of the CDR3: TGCGCCAGCAGACAGGGATCCTACAATGAGCAGTTCTTC.

The V and J genes are TRBV2 and TRBJ2-3; D may be TRBD2 (7 bases). The ends were cut back, 7 bases at V and 3 bases at J, with 23 bases in the middle. Germline V CDR1 and CDR2: SNHLY, FYNNEI. This CDR3 is 17 amino acids long. CDR3 residues: CASTQGWGGVLTDTQYF. The CDR3 DNA reads TGTGCCAGCACCCAGGGGTGGGGAGGGGTCTTAACAGATACGCAGTATTTT. Using reference TRBV2 and TRBJ2-3 for the parts outside the CDR3, the full variable domain is EPEVTQTPSHQVTQMGQEVILRCVPISNHLYFYWYRQILGQKVEFLVSFYNNEISEKSEIFDDQFSVERPDGSNFTLKIRSTKLEDSAMYFCASTQGWGGVLTDTQYFGPGTRLTVL.

This chain links TRBV7-8 with TRBJ1-5, with 8 bases fitting TRBD1. V lost 2 bases, J lost 6 bases, and 9 bases stayed unmatched. The CDR3 length is 16 residues. CDR1 is SGHVS and CDR2 is FQNEAQ in the germline V gene. CDR3 amino acids: CASSLLWTGFGQPQHF. For the CDR3, the DNA is TGTGCCAGCAGCTTACTTTGGACAGGGTTCGGTCAGCCCCAGCATTTT.

The chain links TRBV11-2 to TRBJ1-4, with D possibly TRBD1 on 5 matching bases. Trimming took 5 bases from V and 0 from J, leaving 7 bases between them. CDR1 and CDR2 (germline): SGHAT, FQNNGV. The CDR3 is 14 residues long. CDR3 region: CASSRQTTNEKLFF. CDR3 bases: TGTGCCAGCAGCCGACAGACAACTAATGAAAAACTGTTTTTT.

This clone was found once. V usage is TRBV2 and J usage is TRBJ2-7; TRBD2 aligns across 9 bases. J lost 7 bases, V lost 6 bases, and 4 bases had no gene match. Germline V gives CDR1 SNHLY, CDR2 FYNNEI. CDR3 length equals 12 residues. CDR3 sequence reads: CASRREGREQYF. As DNA, the CDR3 is TGTGCCAGCAGGCGGGAGGGCAGGGAGCAGTACTTC.